The following is a T cell receptor beta chain sequence with its context. The data derive from a study of blood T cell repertoires in COVID-19. Study at large: Donors in the United States, Italy and Spain gave samples during acute or convalescent COVID-19. Nucleic acid was either cDNA or gDNA, and it came from T cells, B-cell-depleted T cells, or PBMCs.

V was cut by 1 base and J by 12 bases, with 10 bases left in between. The CDR3 is 12 residues long. CDR1 and CDR2 from the germline V gene are SGHAT and FQNNGV. Authors' methods: Amplification of reference gene primers was used by the study to estimate nucleated cell counts. Method: immunoSEQ multiplex PCR; TCRdb's copy keeps in-frame clones and lacks some. V and J calls and clone size follow that table, whereas D and trimming were derived from the DNA. The table includes 250,000 to 350,000 clones, 70% to 90% detected once. This sequence was found in a woman in her 50s with active or convalescent COVID-19. The chain employs TRBV11-2 and TRBJ2-1; no clear D gene. The sample taken for sequencing was peripheral blood. CDR3 sequence (DNA): TGTGCCAGCAGCTTAGCATCAGATGGGCAGTTCTTC. Amino acids: CASSLASDGQFF.